This T cell receptor beta chain was documented in a study of T-cell reconstitution after alpha-beta-depleted transplantation in children. The study's findings and limits: Alpha-beta T cells about two months after transplant reportedly derived from several hundred expanded graft clones. Newly generated T cells supplied most T-cell counts and diversity one year post-transplant.

CDR3 length equals 17 residues. V gave up 0 bases and J gave up 1 base; unmatched junction bases: 8. Germline V gene sequence: CDR1 DFQATT, CDR2 SNEGSKA (reference sequence). This clonotype was seen repeatedly, ten times or more. Antigen unknown. Preparation of the TCRbeta library used unique molecular identifiers. TCRdb re-called the PCR reads through MiXCR, storing one row per CDR3 protein. Of around 300,000 distinct CDR3 sequences in the sample, around a tenth were seen once. This receptor was identified in a male patient between 2 and 10 years old who had a stem cell transplant for chronic granulomatous disease, so the T cells may come from the graft donor. Material: peripheral blood, obtained 180 days after TCRalphabeta/CD19-depleted stem cell transplant. The J gene is TRBJ2-3, the V gene TRBV20-1, with 9 bases that match TRBD2. As DNA, the CDR3 is TGCAGTGCTAGAGATGAAGCGGGAGGCTGGGGCACAGATACGCAGTATTTT. Translation: CSARDEAGGWGTDTQYF.